This TCR beta chain came from a study of T cells in Graves' hyperthyroidism and ophthalmopathy. This clonotype was detected ten times or more. RNA transcripts yielded amplified TCR beta CDR3 regions. HTBI primers drove first-round RT-PCR of the TCR CDR3. Using its own MiXCR run on the multiplex PCR reads, TCRdb lists one record per CDR3 protein. Here the sample spans 500,000 to 600,000 distinct CDR3 sequences, 46% being singletons. The origin of this receptor is an adult woman with Graves' disease, either hyperthyroidism or ophthalmopathy (not recorded which). The source material was peripheral blood or thyroid tissue (not recorded which).

The CDR3 loop is CASSHAPTGGEETQYF. The CDR3 DNA sequence: TGTGCCAGCAGCCATGCCCCCACCGGAGGGGAAGAGACCCAGTACTTC. The rearrangement joins TRBV3-1 to TRBJ2-5; a possible D gene is TRBD2 (6 bases). Germline CDR1 is LGHDT and CDR2 is YNNKEL (reference sequence). The V end was cut by 3 bases, the J end by 3 bases, with 17 bases between. This CDR3 comprises 16 residues.